This T cell receptor (beta chain) emerged from a study of blood T cell repertoires in COVID-19. This CDR3 is 17 amino acids long. Germline CDR1 SGHRS, CDR2 YFSETQ. The germline V and J ends were trimmed by 1 base and 1 base, with 17 bases remaining between them. Here immunoSEQ multiplex PCR was the method, and the copy in TCRdb shows in-frame clones only, minus some. In the table there are about 370,000 clones, 85% to 90% of which are singletons. This sequence joins TRBV5-1 and TRBJ1-1; tentative D call: TRBD1 (5 bases). The source is a young man who had recovered from COVID-19. The sequenced sample consisted of PBMCs or T cells enriched from blood (not recorded which). CDR3 sequence reads: CASSLLILGLENTEAFF. CDR3 nucleotides: TGCGCCAGCAGCTTGCTGATTTTGGGACTGGAGAACACTGAAGCTTTCTTT. The variable domain in full, completed from reference TRBV5-1 and TRBJ1-1, reads KAGVTQTPRYLIKTRGQQVTLSCSPISGHRSVSWYQQTPGQGLQFLFEYFSETQRNKGNFPGRFSGRQFSNSRSEMNVSTLELGDSALYLCASSLLILGLENTEAFFGQGTRLTVV.